The T cell receptor (beta chain) described here comes from a study of radiation and T cells in renal cell carcinoma. Study at large: Nephrectomy followed 15 Gy stereotactic body radiation by 4 weeks. The study, taken as a whole, reports: From baseline, blood top tumor clonotypes peaked at 2 weeks post-radiation.

Indicated time point: baseline pretreatment blood. Noted treatment: 15 Gy SBRT to primary tumor, nephrectomy 4 weeks later. Serial blood draws occurred at baseline and 2 and 4 weeks post-SBRT. The tumor was a clear cell renal cell carcinoma. TCRdb's copy holds only in-frame clones and misses some; the assay was immunoSEQ multiplex PCR. The table lists 55,000 to 65,000 clones, just under 80% of them singletons. This clone appeared a few times. Its target is not known. This CDR3 has 14 residues. Losses at the gene ends were 7 bases for V and 0 bases for J; bases not matched to a gene: 5. Germline CDR1 reads LNHDA; CDR2 reads SQIVND (reference sequence).

This TCR was sampled from a man aged 60 to 69 with renal cell carcinoma. This material consisted of blood, taken from a patient whose treatment included radiotherapy and nephrectomy. The chain recombines TRBV19 with TRBJ2-7, with 8 bases that match TRBD1. The CDR3 loop reads CASKDRVYSYEQYF. CDR3 DNA sequence: TGTGCCAGTAAGGACAGGGTATACTCCTACGAGCAGTACTTC.